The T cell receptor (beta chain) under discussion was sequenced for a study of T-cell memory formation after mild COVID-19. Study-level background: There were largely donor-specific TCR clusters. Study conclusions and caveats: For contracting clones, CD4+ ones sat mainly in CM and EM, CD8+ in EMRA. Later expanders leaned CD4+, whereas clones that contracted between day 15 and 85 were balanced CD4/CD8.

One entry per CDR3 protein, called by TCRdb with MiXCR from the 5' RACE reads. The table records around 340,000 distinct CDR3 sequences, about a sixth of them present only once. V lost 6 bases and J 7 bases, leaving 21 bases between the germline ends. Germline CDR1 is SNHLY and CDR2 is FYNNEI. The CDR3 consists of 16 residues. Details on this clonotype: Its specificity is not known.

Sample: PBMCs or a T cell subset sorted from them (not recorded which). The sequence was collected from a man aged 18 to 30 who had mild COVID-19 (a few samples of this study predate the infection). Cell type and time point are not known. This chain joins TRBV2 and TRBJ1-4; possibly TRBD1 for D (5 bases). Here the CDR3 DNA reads TGTGCCAGCAGCGAAACGTCCGGGACCCCGGGTGAAAAACTGTTTTTT. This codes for CASSETSGTPGEKLFF.